This T cell receptor beta chain was sequenced in a study of read filtering for tumor transcriptome and immune sequencing. The CDR3 sequence is 12 residues long. Germline CDR1 SNHLY, CDR2 FYNNEI. Trimming took off 7 bases at V and 3 bases at J, with 6 bases between the two ends. Molecular barcoded adaptors covering alpha/delta and beta/gamma chains were used on approximately 400 ng RNA. Each CDR3 protein gets one entry after TCRdb re-called the reads with MiXCR. The profile shows tens of thousands of distinct CDR3 sequences, approximately 14% of them singletons. Worth noting for this clonotype: This may come from a read error, since a much larger clone is one base off.

This TCR came from a donor over 35 with multiple myeloma. V and J are TRBV2 and TRBJ2-2; unclear D gene. Input material: a population of CD138-negative cells sorted from bone marrow. This CDR3 reads CASMADTGELFF. The CDR3 nucleotides read TGTGCCAGCATGGCAGACACCGGGGAGCTGTTTTTT.